This T cell receptor beta chain came from a study of shared clonotypes between healthy human individuals. Profiling relied on immunoSEQ multiplex PCR, and the TCRdb table lists in-frame clones only, not all of them. The table includes more than 400,000 clones, around four fifths detected once. The germline CDR1 and CDR2 sequences are SGHDT and YYEEEE. There are 16 residues in the CDR3. V shed 4 bases and J 4 bases; nucleotides not matched to a gene: 10. The rearrangement uses TRBV5-6 and TRBJ2-7; TRBD1 matches 11 bases. The material sequenced was PBMCs. The receptor was derived from a woman in her forties in good health. Some clones in this sample may be carry-over from other donors' samples. CDR3: CASSPRGQGARYEQYF. The CDR3 DNA reads TGTGCCAGCAGCCCACGAGGACAGGGGGCTAGGTACGAGCAGTACTTC. The whole variable domain, remainder taken from reference TRBV5-6 and TRBJ2-7, is DAGVTQSPTHLIKTRGQQVTLRCSPKSGHDTVSWYQQALGQGPQFIFQYYEEEERQRGNFPDRFSGHQFPNYSSELNVNALLLGDSALYLCASSPRGQGARYEQYFGPGTRLTVT.